One sample yielded the 11 T cell receptor beta chains listed below, sequenced in a study of beta chain features in type 1 diabetes. Investigators reverse transcribed all isolated RNA, so they sequenced expressed TCRB transcripts. The repertoire was sequenced with immunoSEQ multiplex PCR; TCRdb's copy has only in-frame clones and lacks some. Of 620,000 or so clones detected, 15% appear once; the ten largest clones hold approximately 0.099%. The sample consisted of naive CD4+ T cells from blood. The receptors were sampled from a man aged 18 to 29 in good health.

The CDR3, as DNA: TGTGCCAGCAGACCCCCCGACAGGGGCCAAGAGACCCAGTACTTC. It codes for CASRPPDRGQETQYF. The chain joins TRBV28 to TRBJ2-5, with 8 nucleotides matching TRBD1. J lost 1 base, V lost 6 bases, and 7 bases had no gene match. Germline CDR1 reads MDHEN; CDR2 reads SYDVKM. CDR3 length: 15 amino acids.

This clone was counted only a few times. V is TRBV29-1 and J is TRBJ1-4; D uncertain. Germline assignment: CDR1 SQVTM and CDR2 ANQGSEA. The CDR3 consists of 14 residues. The V end was cut by 4 bases, the J end by 0 bases, with 9 bases between. In DNA form, the CDR3 reads TGCAGCGTTGGTGGATTCGCAACTAATGAAAAACTGTTTTTT. Amino acids: CSVGGFATNEKLFF. Variable domain in full (rest from reference TRBV29-1 and TRBJ1-4): SAVISQKPSRDICQRGTSLTIQCQVDSQVTMMFWYRQQPGQSLTLIATANQGSEATYESGFVIDKFPISRPNLTFSTLTVSNMSPEDSSIYLCSVGGFATNEKLFFGSGTQLSVL.

This clone was counted between two and nine times. The gene calls are TRBV30 and TRBJ2-1, with D possibly being TRBD2 (6 bases). Germline V gene lookup returns CDR1 GTSNPN and CDR2 SVGIG (reference sequence). This CDR3 spans 16 amino acids. Trimming shortened V by 0 bases and J by 0 bases, and 12 bases separated the two germline ends. The CDR3 loop reads CAWSVGDSFSYNEQFF. DNA for the CDR3: TGTGCCTGGAGTGTAGGGGACTCTTTCTCCTACAATGAGCAGTTCTTC.

This clone showed up just a few times. The chain is built from TRBV27 and TRBJ1-5; D call uncertain. The CDR3 covers 16 residues. V was trimmed by 1 base and J by 3 bases, leaving 13 bases between them. The germline V gene has CDR1 MNHEY and CDR2 SMNVEV (reference sequence). CDR3 nucleotides: TGTGCCAGCAGTTTATTTTCGGTAGGGAACAATCAGCCCCAGCATTTT. Amino acid sequence: CASSLFSVGNNQPQHF.

The table lists this clone with a few counts. Additional DNA sequences in this sample encode the identical CDR3. The V gene is TRBV20-1, the J gene TRBJ1-2; D not resolved. Germline V lookup: CDR1 DFQATT, CDR2 SNEGSKA (reference sequence). V gave up 0 bases and J gave up 5 bases, with 4 bases separating them. The CDR3 has 11 residues. The CDR3 coding sequence is TGCAGTGCTAGAGACGGGTATGGCTACACCTTC. This sequence encodes CSARDGYGYTF.

This rearrangement joins TRBV7-9 to TRBJ2-5; a weak D match, TRBD2 (5 bases). The end of the DNA is better explained by TRBJ2-7, so the J call may be wrong. CDR3 size: 12 residues. Germline CDR1 and CDR2: SEHNR and FQNEAQ (reference sequence). For the CDR3, the DNA is TGTGCCAGCAGCTCAGGACTCTACGAGCAGTACTTC. Protein sequence: CASSSGLYEQYF.

The V gene is TRBV7-9, the J gene TRBJ2-2; 8 bases align to TRBD2. CDR3 size: 14 residues. CDR1 is SEHNR, CDR2 FQNEAQ, per germline (reference sequence). V lost 5 bases, J lost 4 bases, and 3 bases stayed unmatched. In DNA form, the CDR3 reads TGTGCCAGCAGCACTAGCGGAGGCACCGGGGAGCTGTTTTTT. This encodes CASSTSGGTGELFF.

A few counts support this clone. The chain links TRBV6-5 to TRBJ2-1; TRBD1 matches 9 bases. V dropped 4 bases and J dropped 6; count of bases not matched to a gene: 4. The germline gives CDR1 MNHEY, CDR2 SVGAGI. The CDR3 sequence is 14 residues long. The CDR3 loop reads CASSWDRDLNEQFF. The CDR3 nucleotides read TGTGCCAGCAGTTGGGACAGGGACCTCAATGAGCAGTTCTTC.

V and J are TRBV2 and TRBJ1-1; D might be TRBD1 (6 bases). Trimming took 4 bases from V and 1 from J, leaving 13 bases between them. Germline CDR1 is SNHLY and CDR2 is FYNNEI. This CDR3 has 15 amino acids. As DNA, the CDR3 is TGTGCCAGCAGTGGGATTGGGGGGCGGAACACTGAAGCTTTCTTT. It encodes CASSGIGGRNTEAFF.

The table lists this clone with a few counts. V is TRBV5-1 and J is TRBJ2-3; D not certain. V dropped 6 bases and J dropped 1 base, with 12 bases sitting between them. The germline CDR1 and CDR2 sequences are SGHRS and YFSETQ. This CDR3 has 14 residues. CDR3 loop: CASTDTGGTDTQYF. The CDR3 coding sequence is TGCGCCAGCACCGACACTGGGGGCACAGATACGCAGTATTTT. Drawing the rest from reference TRBV5-1 and TRBJ2-3, the complete variable domain is KAGVTQTPRYLIKTRGQQVTLSCSPISGHRSVSWYQQTPGQGLQFLFEYFSETQRNKGNFPGRFSGRQFSNSRSEMNVSTLELGDSALYLCASTDTGGTDTQYFGPGTRLTVL.

The rearrangement joins TRBV9 to TRBJ1-3, with D tentatively TRBD1 (6 bases). The CDR3 contains 16 residues. In germline, CDR1 is SGDLS, CDR2 YYNGEE. V dropped 1 base and J dropped 2 bases, with 13 bases sitting between them. The CDR3 sequence is CASSVNPGAAGNTIYF. The DNA for the CDR3 is TGTGCCAGCAGCGTAAACCCGGGGGCGGCTGGAAACACCATATATTTT.